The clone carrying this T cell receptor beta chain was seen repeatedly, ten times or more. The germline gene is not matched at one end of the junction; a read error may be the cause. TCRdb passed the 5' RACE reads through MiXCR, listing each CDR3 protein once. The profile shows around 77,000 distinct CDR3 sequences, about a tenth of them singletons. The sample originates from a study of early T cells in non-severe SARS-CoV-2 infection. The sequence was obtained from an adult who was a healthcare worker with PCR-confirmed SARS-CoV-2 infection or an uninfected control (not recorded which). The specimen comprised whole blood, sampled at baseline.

The CDR3: CASSLVGTGELFF. CDR3 nucleotide sequence: TGCGCCAGCAGCTTGGTGGGGACCGGGGAGCTGTTTTTT. The rearrangement uses TRBV12-3 or TRBV12-4 and TRBJ2-2; D is undetermined. The CDR3 totals 13 residues.